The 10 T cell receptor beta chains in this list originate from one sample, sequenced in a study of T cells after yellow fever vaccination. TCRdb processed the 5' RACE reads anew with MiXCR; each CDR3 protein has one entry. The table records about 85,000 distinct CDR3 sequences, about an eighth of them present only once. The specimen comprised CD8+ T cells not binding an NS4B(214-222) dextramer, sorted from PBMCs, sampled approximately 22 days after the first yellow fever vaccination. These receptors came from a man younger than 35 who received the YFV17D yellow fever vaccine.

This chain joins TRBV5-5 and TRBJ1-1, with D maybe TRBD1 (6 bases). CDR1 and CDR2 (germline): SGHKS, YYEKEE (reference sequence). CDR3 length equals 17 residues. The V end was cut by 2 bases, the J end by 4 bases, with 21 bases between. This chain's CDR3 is CASSLWTVPPYGTEAFF. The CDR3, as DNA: TGTGCCAGCAGCTTATGGACAGTTCCCCCCTACGGCACTGAAGCTTTCTTT.

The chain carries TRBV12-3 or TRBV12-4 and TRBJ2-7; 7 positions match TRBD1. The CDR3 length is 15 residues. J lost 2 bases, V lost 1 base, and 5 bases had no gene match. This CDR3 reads CASSLEGTATYEQYF. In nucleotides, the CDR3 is TGTGCCAGCAGTTTAGAGGGGACAGCAACCTACGAGCAGTACTTC.

The CDR3 nucleotides are TGCAGCGTTGCCCTCATGGGGATCAGCACAGATACGCAGTATTTT. This sequence encodes CSVALMGISTDTQYF. The chain recombines TRBV29-1 with TRBJ2-3; D unclear. The CDR3 loop spans 15 amino acids. Trimming shortened V by 4 bases and J by 0 bases, and 14 bases separated the two germline ends. CDR1 and CDR2 from the germline V gene are SQVTM and ANQGSEA.

The CDR3 bases are TGTGCCAGCAGCCGACGCCCTAGCGGGGGTGGTGGGGAGCTGTTTTTT. This gives the protein CASSRRPSGGGGELFF. V gene TRBV7-3 combines with J gene TRBJ2-2, with 10 bases fitting TRBD2. Germline assignment: CDR1 SGHTA and CDR2 FQGTGA. The CDR3 extends over 16 amino acids. V gave up 5 bases and J gave up 8 bases; unmatched junction bases: 11.

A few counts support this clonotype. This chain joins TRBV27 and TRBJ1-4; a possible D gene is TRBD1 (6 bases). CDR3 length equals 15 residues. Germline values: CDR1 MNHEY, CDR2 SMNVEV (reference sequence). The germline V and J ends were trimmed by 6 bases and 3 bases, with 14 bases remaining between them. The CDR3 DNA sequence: TGTGCCAGCAGGCGGAGGGGGGGGTCTAATGAAAAACTGTTTTTT. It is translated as CASRRRGGSNEKLFF.

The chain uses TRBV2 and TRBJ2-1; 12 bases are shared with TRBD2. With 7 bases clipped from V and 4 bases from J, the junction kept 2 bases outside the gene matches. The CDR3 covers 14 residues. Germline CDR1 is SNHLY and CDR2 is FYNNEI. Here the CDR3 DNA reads TGTGCCAGCATAGGACTAGCGGGATACAATGAGCAGTTCTTC. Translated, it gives CASIGLAGYNEQFF. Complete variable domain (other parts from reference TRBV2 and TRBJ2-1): EPEVTQTPSHQVTQMGQEVILRCVPISNHLYFYWYRQILGQKVEFLVSFYNNEISEKSEIFDDQFSVERPDGSNFTLKIRSTKLEDSAMYFCASIGLAGYNEQFFGPGTRLTVL.

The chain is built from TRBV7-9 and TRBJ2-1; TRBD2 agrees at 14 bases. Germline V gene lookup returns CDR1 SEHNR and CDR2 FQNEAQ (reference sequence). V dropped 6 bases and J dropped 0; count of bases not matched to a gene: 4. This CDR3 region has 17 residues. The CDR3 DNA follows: TGTGCCAGCAGTTCCGGGACTAGCGGGGGCTCCTACAATGAGCAGTTCTTC. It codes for CASSSGTSGGSYNEQFF. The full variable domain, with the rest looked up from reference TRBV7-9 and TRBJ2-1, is DTGVSQNPRHKITKRGQNVTFRCDPISEHNRLYWYRQTLGQGPEFLTYFQNEAQLEKSRLLSDRFSAERPKGSFSTLEIQRTEQGDSAMYLCASSSGTSGGSYNEQFFGPGTRLTVL.

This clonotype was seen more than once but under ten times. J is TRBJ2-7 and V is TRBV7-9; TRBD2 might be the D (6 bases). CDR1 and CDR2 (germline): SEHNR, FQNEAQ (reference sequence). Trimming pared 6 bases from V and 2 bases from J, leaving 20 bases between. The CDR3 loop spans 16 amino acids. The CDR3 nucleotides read TGTGCCAGCAGTCCAGAGGGCCTAGCGAGTACCTACGAGCAGTACTTC. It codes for CASSPEGLASTYEQYF.

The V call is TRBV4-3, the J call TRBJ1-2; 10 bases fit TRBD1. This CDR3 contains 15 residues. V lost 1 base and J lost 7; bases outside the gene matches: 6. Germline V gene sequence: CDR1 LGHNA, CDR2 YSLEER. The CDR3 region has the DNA TGCGCCAGCAGCCAAGTTTGGGACAGGGGTGGTGGCTACACCTTC. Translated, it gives CASSQVWDRGGGYTF.

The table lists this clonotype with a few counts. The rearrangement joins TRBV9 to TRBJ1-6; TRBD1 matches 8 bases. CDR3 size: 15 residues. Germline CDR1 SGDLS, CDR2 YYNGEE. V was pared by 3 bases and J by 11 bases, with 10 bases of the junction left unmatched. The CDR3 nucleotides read TGTGCCAGCAGCGCAGAGGCTGACAGGGGTACACCCCTCCACTTT. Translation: CASSAEADRGTPLHF.